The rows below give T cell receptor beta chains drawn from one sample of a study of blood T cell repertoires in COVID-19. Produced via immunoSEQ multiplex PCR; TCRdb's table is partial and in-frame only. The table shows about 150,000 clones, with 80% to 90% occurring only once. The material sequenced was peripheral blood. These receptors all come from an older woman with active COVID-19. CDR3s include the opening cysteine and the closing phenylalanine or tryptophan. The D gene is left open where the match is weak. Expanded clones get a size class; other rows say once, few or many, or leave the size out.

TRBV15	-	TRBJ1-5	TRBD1	CATRGQGSQPQHF	TGTGCCACCAGAGGACAGGGAAGTCAGCCCCAGCATTTT
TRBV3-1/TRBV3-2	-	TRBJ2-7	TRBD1	CASSRPGQVYEQYF	TGTGCCAGCAGCCGCCCGGGACAGGTCTACGAGCAGTACTTC
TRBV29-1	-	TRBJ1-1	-	CSVVYGLNTEAFF	TGCAGCGTTGTCTATGGTCTTAACACTGAAGCTTTCTTT
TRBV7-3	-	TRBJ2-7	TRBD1	CASSTGTGGEQYF	TGTGCCAGCAGCACAGGGACAGGGGGCGAGCAGTACTTC
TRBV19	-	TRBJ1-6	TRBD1	CASSTARPDRVRNSPLHF	TGTGCCAGTAGTACAGCGCGACCGGACAGGGTCCGGAATTCACCCCTCCACTTT
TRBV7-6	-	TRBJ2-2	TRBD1	CASSGYRGSYSGELFF	TGTGCCAGCAGCGGATACAGGGGATCATACTCCGGGGAGCTGTTTTTT
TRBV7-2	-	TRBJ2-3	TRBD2	CASSPSGRGTDTQYF	TGTGCCAGCAGCCCTAGCGGGAGGGGCACAGATACGCAGTATTTT
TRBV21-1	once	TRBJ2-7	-	CASSKDRFYEQYF	TGTGCCAGCAGCAAAGACAGATTTTACGAGCAGTACTTC
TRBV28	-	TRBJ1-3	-	CATSTGNTIYF	TGTGCCACCTCGACAGGAAACACCATATATTTT
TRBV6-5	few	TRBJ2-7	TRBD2	CASSRTEAGGGEQYF	TGTGCCAGCAGTCGGACCGAGGCGGGAGGTGGGGAGCAGTACTTC
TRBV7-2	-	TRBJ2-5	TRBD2	CASSFRAGAARLQETQYF	TGTGCCAGCAGCTTCAGAGCGGGAGCCGCACGTCTTCAAGAGACCCAGTACTTC
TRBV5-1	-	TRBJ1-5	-	CASSQSTGANQPQHF	TGCGCCAGCAGCCAATCGACAGGCGCCAATCAGCCCCAGCATTTT
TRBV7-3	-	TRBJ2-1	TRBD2	CASSRRPGTSGYNEQFF	TGTGCCAGCAGCCGACGGCCGGGGACTAGCGGTTACAATGAGCAGTTCTTC
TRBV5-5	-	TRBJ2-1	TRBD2	CASSSRAGGNEQFF	TGTGCCAGCAGCTCCCGAGCCGGGGGGAATGAGCAGTTCTTC
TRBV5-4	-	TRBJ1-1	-	CASHKSDSWGTEAFF	TGTGCCAGCCATAAATCGGACTCATGGGGCACTGAAGCTTTCTTT
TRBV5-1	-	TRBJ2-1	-	CASSSSVSSYNEQFF	TGCGCCAGCAGCTCTAGCGTGTCCTCCTACAATGAGCAGTTCTTC
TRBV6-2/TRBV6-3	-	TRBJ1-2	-	CASSYHTDYGYTF	TGTGCCAGCAGTTACCACACAGACTATGGCTACACCTTC
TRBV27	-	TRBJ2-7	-	CASSLTGFYEQYF	TGTGCCAGCAGTTTAACGGGGTTCTACGAGCAGTACTTC
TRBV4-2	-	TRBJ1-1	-	CASSQILGQFEAFF	TGTGCCAGCAGCCAAATCCTCGGACAGTTTGAAGCTTTCTTT
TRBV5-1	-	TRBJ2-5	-	CASSQGPGEETQYF	TGCGCCAGCAGCCAAGGTCCAGGGGAGGAGACCCAGTACTTC
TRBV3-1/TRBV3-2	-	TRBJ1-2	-	CASSQAGDNYGYTF	TGTGCCAGCAGCCAAGCAGGCGATAACTATGGCTACACCTTC
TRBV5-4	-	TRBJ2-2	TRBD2	CASSLGLAGGLVPGELFF	TGTGCCAGCAGCCTGGGATTAGCGGGAGGGCTGGTGCCCGGGGAGCTGTTTTTT
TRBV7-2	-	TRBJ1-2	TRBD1	CASSQGQVNYGYTF	TGTGCCAGCAGCCAGGGACAGGTGAACTATGGCTACACCTTC
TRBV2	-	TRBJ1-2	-	CASSVITVNGYTF	TGTGCCAGCAGTGTCATAACGGTTAATGGCTACACCTTC
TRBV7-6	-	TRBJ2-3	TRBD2	CASSLIGGTSGRGTDTQYF	TGTGCCAGCAGCTTAATCGGGGGGACTAGCGGGAGAGGCACAGATACGCAGTATTTT
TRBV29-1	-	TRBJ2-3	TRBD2	CSVGRREADTQYF	TGCAGCGTTGGCCGGCGGGAGGCAGATACGCAGTATTTT
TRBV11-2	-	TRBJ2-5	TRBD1	CASSLNLYRGRGETQYF	TGTGCCAGCAGCCTGAACTTGTACAGGGGGCGGGGTGAGACCCAGTACTTC
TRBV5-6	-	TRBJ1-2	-	CASSLGRNYGYTF	TGTGCCAGCAGCTTGGGCAGGAACTATGGCTACACCTTC
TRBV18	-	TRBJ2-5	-	CASSSNRQETQYF	TGTGCCAGCTCGTCAAACAGGCAAGAGACCCAGTACTTC
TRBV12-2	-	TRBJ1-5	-	CASRLPNLGNQPQHF	TGTGCAAGTCGCTTACCTAACCTCGGCAATCAGCCCCAGCATTTT
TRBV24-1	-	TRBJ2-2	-	CATSARDWRGELFF	TGTGCCACCAGTGCTAGGGACTGGAGGGGGGAGCTGTTTTTT
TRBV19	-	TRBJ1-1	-	CASSADPRGAEAFF	TGTGCCAGTAGTGCGGACCCCAGGGGCGCTGAAGCTTTCTTT
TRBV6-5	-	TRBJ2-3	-	CASSSTIGTDTQYF	TGTGCCAGCAGTTCAACGATCGGGACAGATACGCAGTATTTT
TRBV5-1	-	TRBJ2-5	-	CASSLRGGKEETQYF	TGCGCCAGCAGCTTGCGTGGGGGCAAGGAAGAGACCCAGTACTTC